The T cell receptor beta chain under discussion was sequenced for a study of blood T cells in healthy people across ages (dated by TCRdb to 2013 to 2016). Study-wide context: In model experiments, roughly one uniquely barcoded TCR beta cDNA molecule per two T cells was captured by template switching. To track age-related changes in TCR beta repertoire diversity, the study relied on deep sequencing normalized with unique cDNA molecular identifiers. The donors were split into four age groups: young (average around 16 years), middle-aged (39), aged (62) and long-lived (approximately 89). To avoid experimental bias, donors of different ages were randomly spread across the sequencing lanes. Two additional independent replicas of 1 million unique cDNA reads from the same blood draw were analyzed for two donors (one aged 18 to 29 and one aged 80 or older).

Beyond this particular receptor, the publication reports: Bulk unsorted PBMC profiling prevented conclusive comparison of naive and antigen-experienced compartments. Observed TCR beta diversity per million T cells fell roughly linearly with age, and a significant reduction was already apparent by age around 40. Observed TCR beta diversity correlated strongly with the percentage of naive T cells measured by flow cytometry. Estimates of total diversity from one million sequenced T cells were regarded as lower bounds and underestimates. The long-lived group showed more naive CD4+ T cells, fewer expanded clones and increased TCR diversity than the aged group, suggesting age selection. Donor CMV infection status was unknown, potentially confounding age-related changes in expanded clonotypes.

Notes on this clonotype: The specificity of this receptor is unknown. Qualities for individual bases were not recorded, and no much larger clone is one base off.

The CDR3 sequence holds 13 residues, the cysteine and phenylalanine included. Of all the DNA, just the CDR3 is kept, 39 bases in frame from base 1. The trim is 5 bases for V and 3 bases for J, with a gap of 11 bases between the germline ends. Sequences DFQATT (CDR1) and SNEGSKA (CDR2) are obtained from the germline V gene (reference sequence). Donors were 39 systemically healthy Caucasian individuals from Russia aged roughly 6 to 100 years. Ten milliliters of peripheral blood were drawn from each donor into EDTA-treated Vacutainer tubes. Ficoll-Paque density-gradient centrifugation was used to isolate PBMCs, with at least 7 million obtained per sample. Trizol reagent was used to extract total RNA from PBMCs, with at least 5 micrograms per sample. Naive CD45RAhigh/CD27high T cell percentages were measured by flow cytometry on a PBMC aliquot from every donor. Library preparation employed 5' RACE. Sequencing used an Illumina HiSeq 2500. A second PCR of roughly 7 to 11 cycles was performed with a sample-barcoded 5' primer and a J-beta primer mix. Each TCR beta cDNA molecule received a unique molecular identifier from a template-switch 5' adaptor carrying 12 random nucleotides. At least 2.5 million CDR3-containing paired-end reads were obtained from each sample. First-strand cDNA was synthesized from all RNA with the Mint cDNA synthesis kit, primed by a TRBC-specific oligonucleotide. All cDNA was treated with uracil-DNA glycosylase and then went through a first 18-cycle PCR with the universal primers M1SS and BC2_uni_R. As for the authors' bioinformatics: Each sample was normalized by randomly selecting 1 million high-quality reads, each carrying a distinct molecular identifier. Instead of being binned into consensus sequences, reads with shared molecular identifiers were discarded. MiTCR, run with a Q25 quality threshold and the strictest error-elimination algorithm, handled CDR3 identification, clonotype clustering and error correction. Lower-bound total TCR beta diversity was estimated with a nonparametric unseen species model using Euler transformation. TCRdb applied fastp at Q25 and MiXCR to the public reads, then kept only in-frame beta chains. Entries are consolidated by CDR3 protein sequence, retaining the most common genes and DNA. The V and J calls shown here were made by TCRdb, not taken from the authors' results. This sample gives roughly 800,000 distinct CDR3 sequences in total; roughly 60% of them show up just once. Of the sample, about 20% falls within the top ten clones.

The rearranged chain carries TRBV20-1 and TRBJ1-5, and possibly TRBD1, on 6 matching bases. The TCR was taken from a man aged 25 to 40 in good health. Sequencing was done on a sample of blood. The nucleotide sequence reads TGCAGTGCTTCCGGGGGGGCCAATCAGCCCCAGCATTTT. It specifies CSASGGANQPQHF.